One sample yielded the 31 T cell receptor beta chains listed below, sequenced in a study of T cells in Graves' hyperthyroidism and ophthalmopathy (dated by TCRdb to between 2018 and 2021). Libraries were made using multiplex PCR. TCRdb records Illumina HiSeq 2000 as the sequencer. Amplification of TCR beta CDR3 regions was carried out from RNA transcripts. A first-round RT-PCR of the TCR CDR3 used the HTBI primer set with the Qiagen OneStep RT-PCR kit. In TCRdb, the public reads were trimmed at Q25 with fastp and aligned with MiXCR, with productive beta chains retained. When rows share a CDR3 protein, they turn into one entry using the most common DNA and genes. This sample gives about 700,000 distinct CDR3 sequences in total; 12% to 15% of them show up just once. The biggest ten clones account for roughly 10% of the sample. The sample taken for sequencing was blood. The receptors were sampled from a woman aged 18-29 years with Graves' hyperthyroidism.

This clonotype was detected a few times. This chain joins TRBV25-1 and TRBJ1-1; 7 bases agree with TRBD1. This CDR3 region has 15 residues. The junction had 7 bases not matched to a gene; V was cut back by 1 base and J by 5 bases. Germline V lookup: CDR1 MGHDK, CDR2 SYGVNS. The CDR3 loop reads CASSEFTGAVTEAFF. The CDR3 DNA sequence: TGTGCCAGCAGTGAATTCACAGGGGCTGTAACTGAAGCTTTCTTT.

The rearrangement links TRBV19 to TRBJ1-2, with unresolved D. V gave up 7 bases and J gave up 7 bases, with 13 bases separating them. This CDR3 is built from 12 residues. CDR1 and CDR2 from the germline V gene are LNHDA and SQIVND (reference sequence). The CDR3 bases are TGTGCCAGTACCGATCCCGGCAGTGGCTACACCTTC. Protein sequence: CASTDPGSGYTF.

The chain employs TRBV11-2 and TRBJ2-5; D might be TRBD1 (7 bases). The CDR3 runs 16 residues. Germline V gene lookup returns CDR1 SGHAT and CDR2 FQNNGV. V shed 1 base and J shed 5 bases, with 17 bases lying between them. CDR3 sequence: CASSLGVGGGWETQYF. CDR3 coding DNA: TGTGCCAGCAGCTTAGGTGTAGGAGGGGGCTGGGAGACCCAGTACTTC. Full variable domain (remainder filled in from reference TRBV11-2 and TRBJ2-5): EAGVAQSPRYKIIEKRQSVAFWCNPISGHATLYWYQQILGQGPKLLIQFQNNGVVDDSQLPKDRFSAERLKGVDSTLKIQPAKLEDSAVYLCASSLGVGGGWETQYFGPGTRLLVL.

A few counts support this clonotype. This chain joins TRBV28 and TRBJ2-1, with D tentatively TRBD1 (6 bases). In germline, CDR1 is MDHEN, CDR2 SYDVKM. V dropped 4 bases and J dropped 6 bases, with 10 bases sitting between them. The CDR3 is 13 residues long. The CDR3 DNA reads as TGTGCCAGCAGTTACCGACAGGCCAATGAGCAGTTCTTC. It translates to CASSYRQANEQFF. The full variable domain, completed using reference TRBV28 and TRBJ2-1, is DVKVTQSSRYLVKRTGEKVFLECVQDMDHENMFWYRQDPGLGLRLIYFSYDVKMKEKGDIPEGYSVSREKKERFSLILESASTNQTSMYLCASSYRQANEQFFGPGTRLTVL.

Written as DNA, the CDR3 is TGTGCCAGCAGCTTGGGGCCCCTCTTAATGGAGGGGGGTTATGGCTACACCTTC. Translating it yields CASSLGPLLMEGGYGYTF. The gene calls are TRBV5-5 and TRBJ1-2; tentative D call: TRBD1 (6 bases). This CDR3 spans 18 amino acids. The ends were cut back, 0 bases at V and 5 bases at J, with 23 bases in the middle. Per the germline V gene, CDR1 is SGHKS and CDR2 is YYEKEE (reference sequence).

CDR3 loop: CASSLRDTGPTEAFF. CDR3 in DNA: TGTGCCAGCAGCCTACGGGACACTGGACCCACTGAAGCTTTCTTT. The chain uses TRBV12-3 or TRBV12-4 and TRBJ1-1, with a weak D call TRBD1 (6 bases). The CDR3 is 15 amino acids. Trimming took off 6 bases at V and 4 bases at J, with 18 bases between the two ends.

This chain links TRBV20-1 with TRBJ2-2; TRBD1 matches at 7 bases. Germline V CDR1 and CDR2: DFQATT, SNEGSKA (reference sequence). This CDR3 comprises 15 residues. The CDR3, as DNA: TGCAGCGTCTCTCTAAGGGGGCGGAACACCGGGGAGCTGTTTTTT. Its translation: CSVSLRGRNTGELFF.

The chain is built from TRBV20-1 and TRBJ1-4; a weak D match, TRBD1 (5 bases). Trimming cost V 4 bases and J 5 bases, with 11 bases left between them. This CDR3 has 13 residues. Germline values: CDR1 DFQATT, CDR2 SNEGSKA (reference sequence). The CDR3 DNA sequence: TGCAGTGCTACCGGGACCGTAAATGAAAAACTGTTTTTT. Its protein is CSATGTVNEKLFF.

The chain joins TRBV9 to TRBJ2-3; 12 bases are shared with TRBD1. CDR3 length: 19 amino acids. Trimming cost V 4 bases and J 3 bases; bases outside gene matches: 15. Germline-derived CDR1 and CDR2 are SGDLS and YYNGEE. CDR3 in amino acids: CASSYNRDRGLFSTDTQYF. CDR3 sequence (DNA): TGTGCCAGCAGCTACAACCGGGACAGGGGGCTCTTTAGTACAGATACGCAGTATTTT.

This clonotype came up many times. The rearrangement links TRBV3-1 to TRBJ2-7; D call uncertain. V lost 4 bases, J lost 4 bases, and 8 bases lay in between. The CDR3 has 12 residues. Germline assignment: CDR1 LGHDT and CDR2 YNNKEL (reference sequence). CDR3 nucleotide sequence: TGTGCCAGCAGCCCTGCAGGATACGAGCAGTACTTC. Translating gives CASSPAGYEQYF.

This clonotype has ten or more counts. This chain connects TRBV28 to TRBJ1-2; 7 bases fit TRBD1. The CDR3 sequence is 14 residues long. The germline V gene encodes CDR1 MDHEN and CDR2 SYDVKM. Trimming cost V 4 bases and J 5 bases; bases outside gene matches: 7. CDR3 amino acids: CASSYSGQFYGYTF. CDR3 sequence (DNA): TGTGCCAGCAGTTACTCGGGACAGTTTTATGGCTACACCTTC.

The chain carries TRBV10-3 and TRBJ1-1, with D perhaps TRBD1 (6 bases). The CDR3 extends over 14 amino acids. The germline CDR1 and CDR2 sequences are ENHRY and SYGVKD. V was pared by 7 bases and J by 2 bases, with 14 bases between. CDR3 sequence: CAITSEGGNTEAFF. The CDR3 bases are TGTGCCATCACATCCGAGGGGGGCAACACTGAAGCTTTCTTT.

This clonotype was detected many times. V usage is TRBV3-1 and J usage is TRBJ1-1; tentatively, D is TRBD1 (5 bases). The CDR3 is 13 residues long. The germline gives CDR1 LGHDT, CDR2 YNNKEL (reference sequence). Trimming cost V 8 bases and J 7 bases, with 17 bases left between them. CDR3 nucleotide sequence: TGTGCCAGCGCCTCGGGGCGGACCTATGAAGCTTTCTTT. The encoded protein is CASASGRTYEAFF.

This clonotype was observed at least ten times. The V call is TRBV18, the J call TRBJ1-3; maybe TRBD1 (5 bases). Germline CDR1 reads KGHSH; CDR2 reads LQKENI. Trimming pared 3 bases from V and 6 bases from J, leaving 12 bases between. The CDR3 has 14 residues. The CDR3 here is CASSPGPALNTIYF. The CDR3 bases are TGTGCCAGCTCACCGGGACCGGCTTTAAACACCATATATTTT.

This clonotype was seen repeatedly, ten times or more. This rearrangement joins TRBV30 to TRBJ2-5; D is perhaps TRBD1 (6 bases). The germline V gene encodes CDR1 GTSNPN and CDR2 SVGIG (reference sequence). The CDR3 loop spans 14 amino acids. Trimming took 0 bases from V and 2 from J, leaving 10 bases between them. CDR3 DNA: TGTGCCTGGAGTGTATATACAGGGCAAGAGACCCAGTACTTC. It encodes CAWSVYTGQETQYF.

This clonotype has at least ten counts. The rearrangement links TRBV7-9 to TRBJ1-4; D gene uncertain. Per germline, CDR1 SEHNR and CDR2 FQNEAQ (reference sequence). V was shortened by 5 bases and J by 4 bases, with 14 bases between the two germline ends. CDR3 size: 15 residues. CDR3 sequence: CASSHSGTRNEKLFF. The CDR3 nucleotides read TGTGCCAGCAGCCATTCAGGAACTCGTAATGAAAAACTGTTTTTT.

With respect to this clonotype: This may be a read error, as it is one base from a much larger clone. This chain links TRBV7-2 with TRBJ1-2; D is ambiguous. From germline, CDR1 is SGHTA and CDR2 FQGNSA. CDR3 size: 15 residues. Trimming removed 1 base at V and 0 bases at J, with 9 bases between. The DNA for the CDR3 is TGTGCCAGCAGCTTAGAGGGTGGCACTAACTATGGCTACACCTTC. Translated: CASSLEGGTNYGYTF.

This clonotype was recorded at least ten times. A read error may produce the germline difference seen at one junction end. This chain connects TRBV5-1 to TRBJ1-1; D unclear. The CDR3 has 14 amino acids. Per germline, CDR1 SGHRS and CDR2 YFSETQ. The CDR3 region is CASSLDRANTEAFF. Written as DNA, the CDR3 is TGTGCCAGCAGCTTAGATCGGGCCAACACTGAAGCTTTCTTT.

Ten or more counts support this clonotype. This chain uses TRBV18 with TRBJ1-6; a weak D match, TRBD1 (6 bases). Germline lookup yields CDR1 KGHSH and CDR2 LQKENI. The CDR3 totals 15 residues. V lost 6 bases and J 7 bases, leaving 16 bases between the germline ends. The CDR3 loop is CASSVQGRRNSPLHF. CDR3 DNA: TGTGCCAGCTCGGTCCAGGGGAGACGGAATTCACCCCTCCACTTT. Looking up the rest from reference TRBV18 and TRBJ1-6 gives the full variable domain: NAGVMQNPRHLVRRRGQEARLRCSPMKGHSHVYWYRQLPEEGLKFMVYLQKENIIDESGMPKERFSAEFPKEGPSILRIQQVVRGDSAAYFCASSVQGRRNSPLHFGNGTRLTVT.

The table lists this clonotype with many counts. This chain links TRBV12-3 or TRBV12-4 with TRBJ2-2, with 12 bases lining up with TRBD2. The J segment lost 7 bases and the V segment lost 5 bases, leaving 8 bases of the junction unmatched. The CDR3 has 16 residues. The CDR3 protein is CASSPLGLAGLGELFF. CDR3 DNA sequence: TGTGCCAGCAGTCCTTTAGGACTAGCGGGACTCGGGGAGCTGTTTTTT.

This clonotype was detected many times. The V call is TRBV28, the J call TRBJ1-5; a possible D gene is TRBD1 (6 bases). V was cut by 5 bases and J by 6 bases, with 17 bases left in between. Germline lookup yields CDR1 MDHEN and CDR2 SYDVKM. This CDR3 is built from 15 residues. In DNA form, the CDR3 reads TGTGCCAGCAGTGACAGGTTCCGCTTCGGTCAGCCCCAGCATTTT. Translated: CASSDRFRFGQPQHF.

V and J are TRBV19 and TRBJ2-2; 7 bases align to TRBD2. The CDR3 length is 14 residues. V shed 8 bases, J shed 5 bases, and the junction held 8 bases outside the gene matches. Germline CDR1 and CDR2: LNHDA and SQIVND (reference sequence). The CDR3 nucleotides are TGTGCCAGTGCAAGGGAGGGTTGGACCGGGGAGCTGTTTTTT. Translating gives CASAREGWTGELFF.

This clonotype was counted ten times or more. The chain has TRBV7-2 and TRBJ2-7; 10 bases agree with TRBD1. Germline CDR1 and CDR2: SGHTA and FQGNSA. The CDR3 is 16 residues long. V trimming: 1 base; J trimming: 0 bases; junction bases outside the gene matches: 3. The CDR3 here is CASSLVRDRGSYEQYF. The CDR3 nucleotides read TGTGCCAGCAGCTTAGTTCGGGACAGGGGCTCCTACGAGCAGTACTTC. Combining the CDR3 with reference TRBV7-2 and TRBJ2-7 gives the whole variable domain GAGVSQSPSNKVTEKGKDVELRCDPISGHTALYWYRQSLGQGLEFLIYFQGNSAPDKSGLPSDRFSAERTGGSVSTLTIQRTQQEDSAVYLCASSLVRDRGSYEQYFGPGTRLTVT.

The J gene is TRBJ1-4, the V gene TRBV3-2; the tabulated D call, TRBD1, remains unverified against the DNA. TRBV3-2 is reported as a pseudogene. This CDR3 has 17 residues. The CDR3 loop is CASSQVKPGTGNEKLFF. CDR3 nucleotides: TGTGCCAGCAGTCAAGTGAAACCCGGGACAGGGAATGAAAAACTGTTTTTT.

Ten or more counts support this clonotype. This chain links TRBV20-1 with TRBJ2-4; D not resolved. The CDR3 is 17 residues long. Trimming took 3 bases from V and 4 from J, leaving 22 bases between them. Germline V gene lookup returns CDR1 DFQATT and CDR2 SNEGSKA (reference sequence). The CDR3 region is CSASRYADNRMKNIQYF. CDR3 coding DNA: TGCAGTGCTAGCCGGTACGCGGATAACCGAATGAAAAACATTCAGTACTTC.

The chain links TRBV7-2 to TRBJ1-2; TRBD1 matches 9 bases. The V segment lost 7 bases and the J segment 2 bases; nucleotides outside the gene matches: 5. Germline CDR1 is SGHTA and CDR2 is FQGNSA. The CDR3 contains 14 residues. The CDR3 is CASNGGTGNYGYTF. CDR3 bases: TGTGCCAGCAATGGGGGGACAGGGAACTATGGCTACACCTTC. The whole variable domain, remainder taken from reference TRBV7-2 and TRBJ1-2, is GAGVSQSPSNKVTEKGKDVELRCDPISGHTALYWYRQSLGQGLEFLIYFQGNSAPDKSGLPSDRFSAERTGGSVSTLTIQRTQQEDSAVYLCASNGGTGNYGYTFGSGTRLTVV.

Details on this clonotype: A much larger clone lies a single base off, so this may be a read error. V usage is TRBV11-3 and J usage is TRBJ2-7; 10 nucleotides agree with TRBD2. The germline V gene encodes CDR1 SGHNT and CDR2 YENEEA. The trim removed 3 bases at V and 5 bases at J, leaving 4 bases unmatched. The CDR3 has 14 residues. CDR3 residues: CASSFTSGANEQYF. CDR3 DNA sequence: TGTGCCAGCAGCTTCACTAGCGGGGCGAACGAGCAGTACTTC.

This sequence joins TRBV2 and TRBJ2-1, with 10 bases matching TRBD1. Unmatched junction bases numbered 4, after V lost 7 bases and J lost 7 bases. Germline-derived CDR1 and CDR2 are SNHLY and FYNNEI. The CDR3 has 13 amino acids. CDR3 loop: CASKTDRGNEQFF. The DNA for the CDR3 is TGTGCCAGCAAAACGGACAGGGGGAATGAGCAGTTCTTC.

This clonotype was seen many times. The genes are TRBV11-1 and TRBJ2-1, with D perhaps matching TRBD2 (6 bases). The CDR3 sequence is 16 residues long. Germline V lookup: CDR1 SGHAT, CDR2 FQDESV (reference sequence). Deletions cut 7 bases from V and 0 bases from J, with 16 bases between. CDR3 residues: CASTKGLTYSYNEQFF. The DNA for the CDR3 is TGTGCCAGCACAAAGGGACTGACTTACTCCTACAATGAGCAGTTCTTC.

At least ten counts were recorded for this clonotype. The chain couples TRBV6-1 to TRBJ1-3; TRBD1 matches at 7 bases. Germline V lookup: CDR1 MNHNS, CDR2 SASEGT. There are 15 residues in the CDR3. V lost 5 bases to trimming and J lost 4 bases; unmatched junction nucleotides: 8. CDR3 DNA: TGTGCCAGCAGTCGAACAGGGGCTATGGGAAACACCATATATTTT. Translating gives CASSRTGAMGNTIYF.

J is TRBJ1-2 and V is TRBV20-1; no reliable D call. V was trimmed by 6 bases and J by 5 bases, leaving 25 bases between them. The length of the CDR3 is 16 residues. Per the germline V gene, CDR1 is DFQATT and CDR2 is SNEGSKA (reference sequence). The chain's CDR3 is CSATPYTESGFYGYTF. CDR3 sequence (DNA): TGCAGTGCCACCCCTTACACGGAGTCGGGATTTTATGGCTACACCTTC.